The sequence of this T cell receptor beta chain was determined in a study of regulatory T cells in long-lasting Graves disease. Time point specified: newly diagnosed GD, antithyroid drugs for less than 3 months. From PBMCs, RNA was extracted and then used to make the TCR library. Criteria from the American Thyroid Association guidelines were applied to diagnose Graves' disease. Findings and caveats of the study: Study of thyroid tissue was not done, with only peripheral blood studied.

Of note for this clonotype: Its antigen is not known.

CDR3 regions were amplified by Arm-PCR using iRepertoire HTBI primers to build TCR beta libraries. TCRdb reprocessed the multiplex PCR reads via MiXCR and lists one record per CDR3 protein. The data contain approximately 400,000 distinct CDR3 sequences, approximately 15% of them singletons. These sequences were also reported in another study, on T cells in Graves' hyperthyroidism and ophthalmopathy. From that study: The HTBI primer set was used in a first-round RT-PCR of the TCR CDR3.

The sequence was collected from a young woman with Graves disease. Specimen: peripheral blood mononuclear cells (PBMCs), collected at new diagnosis, from a patient treated with antithyroid drugs.

CDR3 region: CASSNRGRVAFF. DNA of the CDR3: TGTGCCAGCAGCAACAGGGGAAGAGTAGCTTTCTTT. J is TRBJ1-1 and V is TRBV12-3 or TRBV12-4; 7 positions agree with TRBD1. The CDR3 spans 12 residues. V lost 6 bases and J lost 10; bases outside the gene matches: 8.